Shown below are 14 T cell receptor beta chains from a single sample sequenced in a study of naive and memory T cell subsets. Treatment here: skin biopsy from PPD injection site in Mantoux-positive individual. TCR cDNA received a 3' ligated oligonucleotide that carried a UMI. Four PCR rounds used nested alpha and beta constant region primers plus the SP2 primer. From the UMI-ligation and nested PCR reads, TCRdb called clonotypes with MiXCR, one entry per CDR3 protein. This sample yields fewer than 35,000 distinct CDR3 sequences, of which roughly 7.3% are seen a single time; about 3.1% belongs to the top ten. Source: skin, taken from a tuberculin skin test site. The receptors shown here come from an adult in good health.

There are many counts of this clonotype. The chain links TRBV9 to TRBJ1-3, with TRBD1 matching over 7 bases. This CDR3 is built from 18 residues. V trimming: 3 bases; J trimming: 2 bases; junction bases outside the gene matches: 14. Germline loops: CDR1 SGDLS, CDR2 YYNGEE. CDR3 sequence reads: CASSAGGIQGSPGNTIYF. CDR3 nucleotide sequence: TGTGCCAGCAGCGCTGGAGGGATACAGGGGTCCCCTGGAAACACCATATATTTT. The full variable domain, in which reference TRBV9 and TRBJ1-3 provide the parts outside the CDR3, is DSGVTQTPKHLITATGQRVTLRCSPRSGDLSVYWYQQSLDQGLQFLIQYYNGEERAKGNILERFSAQQFPDLHSELNLSSLELGDSALYFCASSAGGIQGSPGNTIYFGEGSWLTVV.

This clonotype was picked up a small number of times. The V call is TRBV2, the J call TRBJ1-2; D is perhaps TRBD1 (5 bases). Looked up from germline, CDR1 is SNHLY and CDR2 is FYNNEI. Trimming left V 8 bases short and J 4 bases short, with 26 bases between. This CDR3 contains 17 residues. CDR3: CASVLGDGLTGGYGYTF. The CDR3 DNA follows: TGTGCCAGCGTATTGGGGGACGGCCTAACCGGTGGCTATGGCTACACCTTC.

This clonotype was found many times. V usage is TRBV5-4 and J usage is TRBJ2-3; D possibly matches TRBD1 or TRBD2 (5 bases each). Looked up from germline, CDR1 is SGHNT and CDR2 is YYREEE (reference sequence). This CDR3 contains 14 residues. The V end was cut by 0 bases, the J end by 6 bases, with 11 bases between. The CDR3 here is CASSLAGTVDTQYF. The DNA of the CDR3 is TGTGCCAGCAGCTTGGCCGGGACCGTCGATACGCAGTATTTT.

This chain uses TRBV6-6 with TRBJ2-5; 8 nucleotides line up with TRBD1. The V gene end was trimmed by 2 bases and the J gene end by 0 bases; junction bases not matched to a gene: 20. Germline V gene sequence: CDR1 MNHNY, CDR2 SVGAGI (reference sequence). The CDR3 contains 21 residues. The CDR3 loop reads CASSYLFSPLSGQGDQETQYF. CDR3 nucleotides: TGTGCCAGCAGTTACCTTTTCTCTCCCCTTTCAGGACAGGGTGACCAAGAGACCCAGTACTTC.

This clonotype has ten or more counts. The CDR3 DNA follows: TGTGCCAGCAGCCGAAGCGGGGGTACCTACGAGCAGTACTTC. Encoded protein: CASSRSGGTYEQYF. The genes are TRBV7-2 and TRBJ2-7; 8 nucleotides align to TRBD2. Germline loops: CDR1 SGHTA, CDR2 FQGNSA. Germline trimming cut 5 bases from V and 2 bases from J; bases unmatched to any gene: 5. The CDR3 runs 14 residues. Combining the CDR3 with reference TRBV7-2 and TRBJ2-7 gives the whole variable domain GAGVSQSPSNKVTEKGKDVELRCDPISGHTALYWYRQSLGQGLEFLIYFQGNSAPDKSGLPSDRFSAERTGGSVSTLTIQRTQQEDSAVYLCASSRSGGTYEQYFGPGTRLTVT.

This clonotype was recorded many times. V and J are TRBV6-5 and TRBJ1-1; 7 bases agree with TRBD1. J gave up 1 base and V 5 bases, and 13 bases lay outside the gene matches. Looked up from germline, CDR1 is MNHEY and CDR2 is SVGAGI. CDR3 size: 17 residues. The CDR3 loop is CASSRLGAQGENTEAFF. CDR3 nucleotides: TGTGCCAGCAGTCGCTTAGGGGCGCAGGGGGAGAACACTGAAGCTTTCTTT.

This clonotype was recorded at least ten times. The V and J genes are TRBV29-1 and TRBJ2-5, with unresolved D. Trimming pared 5 bases from V and 4 bases from J, leaving 11 bases between. The germline CDR1 and CDR2 sequences are SQVTM and ANQGSEA. This CDR3 contains 12 residues. The CDR3 protein is CSVSRVGETQYF. CDR3 coding DNA: TGCAGCGTTAGTAGAGTCGGAGAGACCCAGTACTTC.

This clonotype was seen repeatedly, ten times or more. The chain joins TRBV20-1 to TRBJ2-5, with D possibly called TRBD1 or TRBD2 (5 bases each). The CDR3 contains 12 residues. V gave up 6 bases and J gave up 1 base, with 9 bases separating them. Germline-derived CDR1 and CDR2 are DFQATT and SNEGSKA (reference sequence). The DNA of the CDR3 is TGCAGTGCAGAGGGGAGCCAAGAGACCCAGTACTTC. It yields the protein CSAEGSQETQYF.

This clonotype was counted a few times. The J gene is TRBJ2-1, the V gene TRBV7-2; D is ambiguous. Trimming cost V 5 bases and J 15 bases, with 23 bases left between them. The CDR3 runs 14 residues. Germline values: CDR1 SGHTA, CDR2 FQGNSA. The CDR3 reads CASSPTQDGPRAFF. The CDR3 DNA reads TGTGCCAGCAGCCCGACCCAGGACGGACCTAGGGCGTTCTTC.

The J gene is TRBJ2-1, the V gene TRBV10-2; 9 bases fit TRBD1. This CDR3 is 12 amino acids long. Germline CDR1 WSHSY, CDR2 SAAADI. V trimming: 9 bases; J trimming: 10 bases; junction bases outside the gene matches: 7. The CDR3 DNA reads TGCGCCAGTATACAGGGGGCGAGAGAGCAGTTCTTC. Translation: CASIQGAREQFF.

In this sample, this clonotype turned up many times. As DNA, the CDR3 is TGTGCCAGCAGCTTATTGAGCGGTCCCTACGAGCAGTACTTC. Protein: CASSLLSGPYEQYF. The chain recombines TRBV11-2 with TRBJ2-7, with a weak D call TRBD2 (5 bases). CDR1 and CDR2 (germline): SGHAT, FQNNGV. The CDR3 is 14 amino acids. V shed 2 bases and J shed 2 bases, with 10 bases lying between them.

DNA for the CDR3: TGTGCCAGCAGCATCCTACAGGGAACGGAGACCCAGTACTTC. It is translated as CASSILQGTETQYF. The chain links TRBV7-9 to TRBJ2-5; a possible D gene is TRBD1 (6 bases). The CDR3 sequence is 14 residues long. CDR1 and CDR2 (germline): SEHNR, FQNEAQ (reference sequence). V gave up 5 bases and J gave up 5 bases, with 15 bases separating them.

This chain joins TRBV5-6 and TRBJ1-1; D is ambiguous. CDR3 length equals 12 residues. Germline lookup yields CDR1 SGHDT and CDR2 YYEEEE. Deletions cut 0 bases from V and 9 bases from J, with 9 bases between. CDR3 amino acids: CASSLVLTKAFF. The DNA of the CDR3 is TGTGCCAGCAGCTTGGTTCTGACAAAAGCTTTCTTT. Full variable domain (rest looked up from reference TRBV5-6 and TRBJ1-1): DAGVTQSPTHLIKTRGQQVTLRCSPKSGHDTVSWYQQALGQGPQFIFQYYEEEERQRGNFPDRFSGHQFPNYSSELNVNALLLGDSALYLCASSLVLTKAFFGQGTRLTVV.

This clonotype was detected ten times or more. V usage is TRBV19 and J usage is TRBJ2-2, with D possibly being TRBD1 or TRBD2 (6 bases each). CDR1 is LNHDA and CDR2 is SQIVND in the germline V gene (reference sequence). V lost 5 bases and J lost 6, with 19 bases in between. The CDR3 loop spans 16 amino acids. CDR3 residues: CASSPRDGGGSGELFF. Written as DNA, the CDR3 is TGTGCCAGTAGTCCGCGGGACGGGGGCGGCTCCGGGGAGCTGTTTTTT.